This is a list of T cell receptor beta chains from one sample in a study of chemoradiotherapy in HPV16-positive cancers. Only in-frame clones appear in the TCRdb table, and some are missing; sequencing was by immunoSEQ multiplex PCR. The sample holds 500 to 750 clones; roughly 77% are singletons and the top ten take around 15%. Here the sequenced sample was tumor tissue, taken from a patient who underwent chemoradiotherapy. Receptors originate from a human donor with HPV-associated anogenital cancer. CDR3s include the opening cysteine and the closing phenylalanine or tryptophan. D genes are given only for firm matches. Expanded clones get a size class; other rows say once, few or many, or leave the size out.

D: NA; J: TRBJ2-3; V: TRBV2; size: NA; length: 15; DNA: TGTGCCAGCAGAACAACAAGTGCTAGCACAGATACGCAGTATTTT; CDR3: CASRTTSASTDTQYF
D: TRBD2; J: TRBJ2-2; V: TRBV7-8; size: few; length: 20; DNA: TGTGCCAGCAGCTTAGCGTCCTGGGGACTAGCGGGGGGAAACACCGGGGAGCTGTTTTTT; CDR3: CASSLASWGLAGGNTGELFF
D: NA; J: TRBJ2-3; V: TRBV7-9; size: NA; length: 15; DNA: TGTGCCAGCAGCTTAGAACCATCTAGCACAGATACGCAGTATTTT; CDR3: CASSLEPSSTDTQYF
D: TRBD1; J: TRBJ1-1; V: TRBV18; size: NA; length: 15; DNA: TGTGCCAGCTCCCCACAAGGACAGGGATTGACTGAAGCTTTCTTT; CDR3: CASSPQGQGLTEAFF
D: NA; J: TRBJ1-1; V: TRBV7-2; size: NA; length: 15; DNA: TGTGCCAGCAGCTTAGATACACGGGGTGGGGCTGAAGCTTTCTTT; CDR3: CASSLDTRGGAEAFF
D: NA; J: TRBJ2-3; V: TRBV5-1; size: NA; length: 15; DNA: TGCGCCAGCAGTCCCGGGACTTCCAGCACAGATACGCAGTATTTT; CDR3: CASSPGTSSTDTQYF
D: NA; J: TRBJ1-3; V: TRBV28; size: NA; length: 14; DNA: TGTGCCAGCAGCCGGTCCAACAAGGGGAACACCATATATTTT; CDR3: CASSRSNKGNTIYF
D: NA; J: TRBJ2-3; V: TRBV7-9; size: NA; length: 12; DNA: TGTGCCAGCAGCTTAGAAACAGATACGCAGTATTTT; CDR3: CASSLETDTQYF
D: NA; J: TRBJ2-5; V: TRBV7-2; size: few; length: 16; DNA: TGTGCCAGCAGCCCAGTCGATAGATCTATCCAAGAGACCCAGTACTTC; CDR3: CASSPVDRSIQETQYF
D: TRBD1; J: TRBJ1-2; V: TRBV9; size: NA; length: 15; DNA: TGTGCCAGCAGCGTAGTCGCCCTAGGGGGCCGTGGCTACACCTTC; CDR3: CASSVVALGGRGYTF
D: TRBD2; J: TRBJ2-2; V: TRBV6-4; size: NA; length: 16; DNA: TGTGCCAGCAGTGACTCGATTAGCGGGCACCGTGGGGAGCTGTTTTTT; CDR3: CASSDSISGHRGELFF
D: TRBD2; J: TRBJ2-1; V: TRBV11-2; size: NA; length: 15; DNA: TGTGCCAGCAGCTTAGTGAGGACTAGCGTCAATGAGCAGTTCTTC; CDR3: CASSLVRTSVNEQFF
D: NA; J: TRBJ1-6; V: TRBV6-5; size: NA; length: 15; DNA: TGTGCCAGCAGTTACGAGGGGTCCGGGCATTCACCCCTCCACTTT; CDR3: CASSYEGSGHSPLHF
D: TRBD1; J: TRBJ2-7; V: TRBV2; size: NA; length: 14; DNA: TGTGCCAGCAGACAAGAGGCAGGGGGCAACGAGCAGTACTTC; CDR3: CASRQEAGGNEQYF
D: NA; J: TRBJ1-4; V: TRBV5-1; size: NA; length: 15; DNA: TGCGCCAGCAGCTCCTCGGGGGCAACTAATGAAAAACTGTTTTTT; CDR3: CASSSSGATNEKLFF
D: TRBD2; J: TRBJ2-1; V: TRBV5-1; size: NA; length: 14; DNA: TGCGCCAGCAGCTTGGTCCTAGCGGGGAATGAGCAGTTCTTC; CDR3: CASSLVLAGNEQFF
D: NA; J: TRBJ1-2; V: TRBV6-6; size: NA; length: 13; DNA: TGTGCCAGCAGTTCTCCCGGGAACTATGGCTACACCTTC; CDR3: CASSSPGNYGYTF
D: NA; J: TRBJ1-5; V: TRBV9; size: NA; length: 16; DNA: TGTGCCAGCAGCGCCGGGGAGGGGAAAGGCAATCAGCCCCAGCATTTT; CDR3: CASSAGEGKGNQPQHF